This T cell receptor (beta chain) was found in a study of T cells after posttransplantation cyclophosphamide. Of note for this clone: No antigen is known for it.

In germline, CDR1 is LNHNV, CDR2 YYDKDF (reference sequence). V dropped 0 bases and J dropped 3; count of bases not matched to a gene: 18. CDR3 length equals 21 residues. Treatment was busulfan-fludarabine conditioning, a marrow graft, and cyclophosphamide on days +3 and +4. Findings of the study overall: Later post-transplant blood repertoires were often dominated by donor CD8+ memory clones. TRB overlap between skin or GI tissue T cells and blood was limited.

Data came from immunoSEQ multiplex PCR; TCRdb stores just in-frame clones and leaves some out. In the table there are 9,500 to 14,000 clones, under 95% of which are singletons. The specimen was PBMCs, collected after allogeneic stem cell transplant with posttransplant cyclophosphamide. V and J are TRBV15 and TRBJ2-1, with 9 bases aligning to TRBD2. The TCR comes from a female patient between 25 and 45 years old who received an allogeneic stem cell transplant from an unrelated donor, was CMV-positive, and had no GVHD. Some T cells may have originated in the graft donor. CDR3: CATSRDVVQGHQREVYNEQFF. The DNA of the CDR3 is TGTGCCACCAGCAGAGATGTCGTGCAGGGGCACCAGCGGGAGGTCTACAATGAGCAGTTCTTC.